These 26 T cell receptor beta chains originate from one sample sequenced in a study of T cell responses to AZD1222 COVID-19 vaccine. Sequencing was performed with immunoSEQ multiplex PCR; in TCRdb, only in-frame clones are kept and a portion is missing. Of tens of thousands of clones in the sample, 88% were seen once. The sequencing here drew on peripheral blood, taken on day 0 of AZD1222 vaccination. The receptor source for this set is an adult in good health.

The V gene is TRBV27, the J gene TRBJ2-1, with 7 bases fitting TRBD2. This CDR3 has 14 residues. Germline CDR1 reads MNHEY; CDR2 reads SMNVEV (reference sequence). Trimming cost V 3 bases and J 6 bases; bases outside gene matches: 5. The DNA of the CDR3 is TGTGCCAGCAGTTTCGGCGCGGGAGCCAATGAGCAGTTCTTC. Amino acids: CASSFGAGANEQFF.

This chain joins TRBV19 and TRBJ1-5, with TRBD1 identical over 9 bases. The CDR3 runs to 17 residues. V shed 4 bases, J shed 4 bases, and the junction held 11 bases outside the gene matches. Germline V gene data show CDR1 as LNHDA and CDR2 as SQIVND (reference sequence). For the CDR3, the DNA is TGTGCCAGTAGTAAGGCACGGGACAGGGACGAAAATCAGCCCCAGCATTTT. As protein: CASSKARDRDENQPQHF.

The J gene is TRBJ2-7, the V gene TRBV7-8; 10 positions agree with TRBD2. The CDR3 contains 17 residues. From germline, CDR1 is SGHVS and CDR2 FQNEAQ. V gave up 1 base and J gave up 2 bases; unmatched junction bases: 8. The CDR3 coding sequence is TGTGCCAGCAGCTTAGGTGGACTAGCGGCCCTACCCTACGAGCAGTACTTC. Its translation: CASSLGGLAALPYEQYF.

The chain joins TRBV12-3 or TRBV12-4 to TRBJ1-2; D remains ambiguous. The ends were cut back, 5 bases at V and 8 bases at J, with 15 bases in the middle. This CDR3 is 13 amino acids long. The CDR3 region has the DNA TGTGCCAGCAGTCCCAGTCACACTCTGGGCTACACCTTC. Translation: CASSPSHTLGYTF.

The V call is TRBV28, the J call TRBJ1-3, with D maybe TRBD1 (6 bases). Germline V gene lookup returns CDR1 MDHEN and CDR2 SYDVKM. Trimming stripped 4 bases from V and 0 bases from J, with 10 bases between. The CDR3 contains 15 residues. The CDR3 DNA sequence: TGTGCCAGCAGTTCTACAGGGAGCTCTGGAAACACCATATATTTT. As protein: CASSSTGSSGNTIYF.

The chain carries TRBV6-6 and TRBJ2-3, with TRBD2 identical over 10 bases. V was clipped by 8 bases and J by 3 bases; unmatched bases: 11. The CDR3 loop spans 16 amino acids. The germline gives CDR1 MNHNY, CDR2 SVGAGI (reference sequence). The CDR3 bases are TGTGCCAGCGCACCATTAGCGGGAGGCCTGACAGATACGCAGTATTTT. Protein sequence: CASAPLAGGLTDTQYF.

A single count supports this clone. The gene calls are TRBV21-1 and TRBJ1-3. TRBV21-1 is recorded as a pseudogene. The CDR3 runs 16 residues. This CDR3 reads CASRLTLGFSGNTIYF. CDR3 DNA sequence: TGTGCCAGCAGGCTGACCCTCGGTTTCTCTGGAAACACCATATATTTT.

The chain recombines TRBV7-9 with TRBJ2-1; D remains ambiguous. With 3 bases removed from V and 3 bases from J, the gap between germline ends came to 9 bases. Germline CDR1 and CDR2: SEHNR and FQNEAQ (reference sequence). The CDR3 loop spans 14 amino acids. As DNA, the CDR3 is TGTGCCAGCAGCTTCGTAACGGTCTACAATGAGCAGTTCTTC. As protein: CASSFVTVYNEQFF.

V usage is TRBV2 and J usage is TRBJ2-3; tentatively, D is TRBD2 (6 bases). The germline CDR1 and CDR2 sequences are SNHLY and FYNNEI. The V end was cut by 8 bases, the J end by 2 bases, with 8 bases between. CDR3 length: 12 amino acids. The CDR3 here is CASGGNTDTQYF. DNA for the CDR3: TGTGCCAGCGGCGGGAACACAGATACGCAGTATTTT.

The rearrangement uses TRBV7-8 and TRBJ2-1; weak D call: TRBD2 (6 bases). Between the trimmed V and J ends, which lost 6 bases and 4 bases, there was a span of 16 bases. Germline V CDR1 and CDR2: SGHVS, FQNEAQ. The CDR3 is made up of 15 amino acids. The DNA for the CDR3 is TGTGCCAGCAGTGAGCGGGCACAATTGTACAATGAGCAGTTCTTC. Translated, it gives CASSERAQLYNEQFF.

The J gene is TRBJ1-6, the V gene TRBV7-9, with a weak D call TRBD1 (6 bases). Germline loops: CDR1 SEHNR, CDR2 FQNEAQ (reference sequence). Trimming took 7 bases from V and 7 from J, leaving 8 bases between them. The CDR3 consists of 12 residues. The CDR3 protein is CASKGGNSPLHF. The CDR3 DNA sequence: TGTGCCAGCAAGGGGGGAAATTCACCCCTCCACTTT.

The chain couples TRBV7-9 to TRBJ1-1; D not certain. Looked up from germline, CDR1 is SEHNR and CDR2 is FQNEAQ (reference sequence). The CDR3 runs to 13 residues. The ends were cut back, 4 bases at V and 6 bases at J, with 12 bases in the middle. The chain's CDR3 is CASSSAAKAEAFF. In DNA, the CDR3 is TGTGCCAGCAGCTCAGCGGCTAAGGCTGAAGCTTTCTTT. Combining the CDR3 with reference TRBV7-9 and TRBJ1-1 gives the whole variable domain DTGVSQNPRHKITKRGQNVTFRCDPISEHNRLYWYRQTLGQGPEFLTYFQNEAQLEKSRLLSDRFSAERPKGSFSTLEIQRTEQGDSAMYLCASSSAAKAEAFFGQGTRLTVV.

The chain employs TRBV28 and TRBJ2-5; 9 bases align to TRBD2. There are 16 residues in the CDR3. With 4 bases clipped from V and 2 bases from J, the junction kept 8 bases outside the gene matches. The germline V gene has CDR1 MDHEN and CDR2 SYDVKM. CDR3 DNA sequence: TGTGCCAGCAGTTCCGGGACTAGCCGTACTCAAGAGACCCAGTACTTC. This sequence encodes CASSSGTSRTQETQYF.

This clone was recorded once. The chain has TRBV12-3 or TRBV12-4 and TRBJ2-7; no firm D call. This CDR3 has 13 amino acids. Trimming cost V 2 bases and J 0 bases, with 5 bases left between them. CDR3 nucleotides: TGTGCCAGCAGTTTAAGTACCTCCTACGAGCAGTACTTC. This sequence encodes CASSLSTSYEQYF.

The chain joins TRBV7-8 to TRBJ1-4, with a tentative D call TRBD1 (6 bases). The CDR3 consists of 14 residues. Germline V gene data show CDR1 as SGHVS and CDR2 as FQNEAQ. Trimming shortened V by 5 bases and J by 8 bases, and 15 bases separated the two germline ends. CDR3: CASSLRQAGEKLFF. The CDR3 coding sequence is TGTGCCAGCAGCCTGAGACAGGCGGGGGAAAAACTGTTTTTT. Looking up the rest from reference TRBV7-8 and TRBJ1-4 gives the full variable domain: GAGVSQSPRYKVAKRGQDVALRCDPISGHVSLFWYQQALGQGPEFLTYFQNEAQLDKSGLPSDRFFAERPEGSVSTLKIQRTQQEDSAVYLCASSLRQAGEKLFFGSGTQLSVL.

The chain combines TRBV7-8 with TRBJ2-1, with TRBD2 identical over 7 bases. The CDR3 is 19 amino acids. CDR1 and CDR2 (germline): SGHVS, FQNEAQ. V lost 6 bases to trimming and J lost 1 base; unmatched junction nucleotides: 18. The CDR3 nucleotides are TGTGCCAGCAGACTTAGGAGGGTAGGCGGGAGAGGGTCCTACAATGAGCAGTTCTTC. Residues: CASRLRRVGGRGSYNEQFF.

This clone occurred a few times. This chain connects TRBV20-1 to TRBJ1-2; 7 bases map to TRBD1. J lost 4 bases, V lost 3 bases, and 2 bases had no gene match. CDR3 length equals 12 residues. Germline V lookup: CDR1 DFQATT, CDR2 SNEGSKA (reference sequence). CDR3 sequence (DNA): TGCAGTGCTAGTACAGGGGTCTATGGCTACACCTTC. Translation: CSASTGVYGYTF.

The chain combines TRBV28 with TRBJ1-1; D is perhaps TRBD1 (5 bases). The CDR3 has 13 residues. The germline gives CDR1 MDHEN, CDR2 SYDVKM. V lost 5 bases, J lost 4 bases, and 11 bases lay in between. The CDR3 spells CASSRGTGTEAFF. The CDR3 bases are TGTGCCAGCAGTCGGGGGACTGGCACTGAAGCTTTCTTT. Full variable domain (outside the CDR3, taken from reference TRBV28 and TRBJ1-1): DVKVTQSSRYLVKRTGEKVFLECVQDMDHENMFWYRQDPGLGLRLIYFSYDVKMKEKGDIPEGYSVSREKKERFSLILESASTNQTSMYLCASSRGTGTEAFFGQGTRLTVV.

The CDR3 region has the DNA TGTGCCAGCAGTCCCCGGACAGGGGGCGGGAATCAGCCCCAGCATTTT. Protein sequence: CASSPRTGGGNQPQHF. The chain uses TRBV27 and TRBJ1-5, with TRBD1 matching 11 bases. The CDR3 runs 16 residues. Germline V gene data show CDR1 as MNHEY and CDR2 as SMNVEV (reference sequence). Trimming took 5 bases from V and 4 from J; bases not matched to a gene: 7.

V is TRBV15 and J is TRBJ2-7; 10 bases agree with TRBD2. The CDR3 sequence is 17 residues long. Germline V CDR1 and CDR2: LNHNV, YYDKDF (reference sequence). Unmatched junction bases numbered 9, after V lost 0 bases and J lost 4 bases. CDR3 in amino acids: CATSRDMASGSPYEQYF. The DNA of the CDR3 is TGTGCCACCAGCAGAGATATGGCTAGCGGGAGTCCGTACGAGCAGTACTTC.

The gene calls are TRBV28 and TRBJ1-3; possibly TRBD1 for D (6 bases). V lost 6 bases and J lost 3, with 12 bases in between. CDR3 length: 14 residues. CDR1 and CDR2 from the germline V gene are MDHEN and SYDVKM. In DNA, the CDR3 is TGTGCCAGCAGCCTACAGGGTCATGGAAACACCATATATTTT. Amino acids: CASSLQGHGNTIYF. Drawing the rest from reference TRBV28 and TRBJ1-3, the complete variable domain is DVKVTQSSRYLVKRTGEKVFLECVQDMDHENMFWYRQDPGLGLRLIYFSYDVKMKEKGDIPEGYSVSREKKERFSLILESASTNQTSMYLCASSLQGHGNTIYFGEGSWLTVV.

CDR3 sequence (DNA): TGTGCTAGTAGCTCGGGGGACTATGGCTACACCTTC. This sequence encodes CASSSGDYGYTF. The chain is built from TRBV12-5 and TRBJ1-2; TRBD1 is a possible D gene (5 bases). The germline V gene has CDR1 LGHNT and CDR2 FRNRAP. Between the trimmed V and J ends, which lost 8 bases and 3 bases, there was a span of 10 bases. The CDR3 consists of 12 residues.

The genes are TRBV7-3 and TRBJ2-5; D is uncertain. Germline-derived CDR1 and CDR2 are SGHTA and FQGTGA. This CDR3 has 13 residues. The ends were cut back, 0 bases at V and 5 bases at J, with 7 bases in the middle. The DNA of the CDR3 is TGTGCCAGCAGCTTAACGCCGTGGGAGACCCAGTACTTC. It is translated as CASSLTPWETQYF.

V and J are TRBV18 and TRBJ1-4; D gene uncertain. The V end lost 0 bases, the J end lost 0 bases, and 11 bases lay between the germline ends. The CDR3 totals 17 residues. Germline values: CDR1 KGHSH, CDR2 LQKENI. CDR3 bases: TGTGCCAGCTCACCACCGTCGACGTCTGCAACTAATGAAAAACTGTTTTTT. It is translated as CASSPPSTSATNEKLFF.

In regard to this clone: One end of the junction varies from germline; a read error may be responsible. The CDR3 DNA reads TGTGCCAGCAGTTTAGGTAGGGCCTACGAGCAGTACTTC. Its protein product is CASSLGRAYEQYF. The chain couples TRBV11-2 to TRBJ2-7; no firm D call. Per the germline V gene, CDR1 is SGHAT and CDR2 is FQNNGV. This CDR3 is built from 13 residues. Supplemented by reference TRBV11-2 and TRBJ2-7, the full variable domain reads EAGVAQSPRYKIIEKRQSVAFWCNPISGHATLYWYQQILGQGPKLLIQFQNNGVVDDSQLPKDRFSAERLKGVDSTLKIQPAKLEDSAVYLCASSLGRAYEQYFGPGTRLTVT.

V gene TRBV24-1 combines with J gene TRBJ2-3; 7 positions match TRBD1. V lost 9 bases to trimming and J lost 4 bases; unmatched junction nucleotides: 9. Looked up from germline, CDR1 is KGHDR and CDR2 is SFDVKD. The CDR3 length is 14 residues. CDR3 sequence (DNA): TGTGCCACCGGGAGCGGCCAGGGGGCAGATACGCAGTATTTT. Protein product: CATGSGQGADTQYF.